This entry lists 2 T cell receptor beta chains sequenced from one sample in a study of blood T cell repertoires in COVID-19. Sequencing was performed with immunoSEQ multiplex PCR; in TCRdb, only in-frame clones are kept and a portion is missing. The table includes approximately 44,000 clones, roughly nine tenths detected once. Sequenced: peripheral blood. All receptors derive from a woman older than 75 with acute or convalescent COVID-19.

J is TRBJ2-5 and V is TRBV3-1 (or the pseudogene TRBV3-2); TRBD1 matches at 8 bases. The CDR3 has 14 amino acids. The germline gives CDR1 LGHDT, CDR2 YNNKEL (reference sequence). Trimming cost V 5 bases and J 4 bases; bases outside gene matches: 6. CDR3 region: CASSYQDRAETQYF. The CDR3 DNA follows: TGTGCCAGCAGCTACCAGGACAGGGCAGAGACCCAGTACTTC.

The V and J genes are TRBV7-2 and TRBJ1-2; 8 positions match TRBD1. Germline assignment: CDR1 SGHTA and CDR2 FQGNSA. The CDR3 runs to 14 residues. Germline trimming cut 1 base from V and 2 bases from J; bases unmatched to any gene: 0. Written as DNA, the CDR3 is TGTGCCAGCAGCTTAGGGACAGGGAACTATGGCTACACCTTC. Translation gives CASSLGTGNYGYTF.